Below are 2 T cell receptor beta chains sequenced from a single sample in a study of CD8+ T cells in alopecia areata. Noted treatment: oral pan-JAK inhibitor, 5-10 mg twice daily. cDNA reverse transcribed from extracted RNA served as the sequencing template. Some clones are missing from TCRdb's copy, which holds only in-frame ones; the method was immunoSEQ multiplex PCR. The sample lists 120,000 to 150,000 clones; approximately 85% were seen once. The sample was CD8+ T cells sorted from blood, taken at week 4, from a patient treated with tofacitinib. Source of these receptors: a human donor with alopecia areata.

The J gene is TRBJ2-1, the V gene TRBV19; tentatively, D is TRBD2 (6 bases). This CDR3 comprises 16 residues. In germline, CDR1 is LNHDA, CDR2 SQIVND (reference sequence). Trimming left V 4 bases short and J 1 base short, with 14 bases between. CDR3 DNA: TGTGCCAGTAGTACCCGACTAGGCGGTTCCTACAATGAGCAGTTCTTC. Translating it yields CASSTRLGGSYNEQFF.

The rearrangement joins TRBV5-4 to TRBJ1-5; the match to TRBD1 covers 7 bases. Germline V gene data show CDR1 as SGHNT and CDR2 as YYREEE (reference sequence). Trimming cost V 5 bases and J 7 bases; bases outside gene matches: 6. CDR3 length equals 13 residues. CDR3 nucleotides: TGTGCCAGCAGTACAGGGGTAAACCAGCCCCAGCATTTT. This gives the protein CASSTGVNQPQHF.